Below are 27 T cell receptor beta chains sequenced from a single sample in a study of T-cell reconstitution after alpha-beta-depleted transplantation in children. Using unique molecular identifiers, the investigators prepared the TCRbeta library. Each CDR3 protein is one row after TCRdb ran MiXCR on the PCR reads. The sample holds about 600,000 distinct CDR3 sequences, 10% to 15% seen once. The material was PBMCs, mostly from graft donor cells, obtained 360 days after TCRalphabeta/CD19-depleted stem cell transplant. These receptors were taken from a male patient between 10 and 17 years old who had a stem cell transplant for acute myeloid leukemia, so the T cells may come from the graft donor.

This clonotype was counted a few times. The chain uses TRBV18 and TRBJ2-3; 11 bases fit TRBD2. Germline CDR1 and CDR2: KGHSH and LQKENI. The V and J ends lost 5 bases and 6 bases, in that order; junction bases with no gene match: 7. The CDR3 consists of 15 residues. In DNA form, the CDR3 reads TGTGCCAGCTCATCACTAGCGGGAGTATCGGATACGCAGTATTTT. Protein sequence: CASSSLAGVSDTQYF. The full variable domain, in which reference TRBV18 and TRBJ2-3 provide the parts outside the CDR3, is NAGVMQNPRHLVRRRGQEARLRCSPMKGHSHVYWYRQLPEEGLKFMVYLQKENIIDESGMPKERFSAEFPKEGPSILRIQQVVRGDSAAYFCASSSLAGVSDTQYFGPGTRLTVL.

This clonotype has more than one count but fewer than ten. This chain connects TRBV27 to TRBJ1-2; possible D gene TRBD1, 5 bases. The germline gives CDR1 MNHEY, CDR2 SMNVEV (reference sequence). V was shortened by 1 base and J by 6 bases, with 21 bases between the two germline ends. The CDR3 has 17 amino acids. The CDR3 DNA reads as TGTGCCAGCAGTTTATACCGGGACTCCCCCAGTTCTGATGGCTACACCTTC. Translated, it gives CASSLYRDSPSSDGYTF.

This clonotype was found a few times. This chain links TRBV28 with TRBJ2-1; no clear D. The CDR3 spans 11 residues. V lost 6 bases, J lost 7 bases, and 7 bases lay in between. Germline CDR1 reads MDHEN; CDR2 reads SYDVKM. CDR3 DNA sequence: TGTGCCAGCAGCATGCTGAATGAGCAGTTCTTC. Translating gives CASSMLNEQFF.

This chain connects TRBV15 to TRBJ2-3; 7 bases map to TRBD2. The CDR3 covers 15 residues. Losses at the gene ends were 5 bases for V and 3 bases for J; bases not matched to a gene: 8. The germline V gene has CDR1 LNHNV and CDR2 YYDKDF (reference sequence). The CDR3 spells CATSSGLGRTDTQYF. The CDR3 DNA sequence: TGTGCCACCAGCTCCGGACTAGGACGTACAGATACGCAGTATTTT.

The chain couples TRBV4-2 to TRBJ2-1, with a weak D call TRBD2 (5 bases). The germline CDR1 and CDR2 sequences are LGHNA and YNFKEQ. The CDR3 covers 16 residues. Trimming left V 2 bases short and J 1 base short, with 12 bases between. As DNA, the CDR3 is TGTGCCAGCAGCCAACAGGCGCCGGGATCCTACAATGAGCAGTTCTTC. It is translated as CASSQQAPGSYNEQFF.

In its sample, this clonotype was seen many times. This chain links TRBV5-1 with TRBJ2-7, with TRBD2 matching 7 bases. This CDR3 region has 11 residues. Germline CDR1 is SGHRS and CDR2 is YFSETQ. J gave up 12 bases and V 4 bases, and 7 bases lay outside the gene matches. The CDR3 DNA is TGCGCCAGCAGCCCGGGCGGGGGTCTGTACTTC. Translating gives CASSPGGGLYF.

This clonotype was observed at least ten times. The J gene is TRBJ2-7, the V gene TRBV28, with a weak D call TRBD2 (6 bases). Germline V gives CDR1 MDHEN, CDR2 SYDVKM. Trimming pared 4 bases from V and 3 bases from J, leaving 13 bases between. The CDR3 length is 14 residues. CDR3 DNA sequence: TGTGCCAGCAGTTATCCTGGGGGGATCTACGAGCAGTACTTC. Protein product: CASSYPGGIYEQYF.

This chain connects TRBV7-9 to TRBJ2-1; tentatively, D is TRBD1 (5 bases). V was trimmed by 2 bases and J by 12 bases, leaving 14 bases between them. CDR1 and CDR2 from the germline V gene are SEHNR and FQNEAQ (reference sequence). This CDR3 is built from 13 residues. The chain's CDR3 is CASSLLEKGWQFF. CDR3 sequence (DNA): TGTGCCAGCAGCTTACTCGAAAAGGGGTGGCAGTTCTTC. The entire variable domain, with the rest obtained from reference TRBV7-9 and TRBJ2-1, is as follows: DTGVSQNPRHKITKRGQNVTFRCDPISEHNRLYWYRQTLGQGPEFLTYFQNEAQLEKSRLLSDRFSAERPKGSFSTLEIQRTEQGDSAMYLCASSLLEKGWQFFGPGTRLTVL.

The rearrangement uses TRBV6-1 and TRBJ2-5; 16 nucleotides line up with TRBD2. J gave up 7 bases and V 7 bases, and 9 bases lay outside the gene matches. The length of the CDR3 is 16 residues. Germline V gene data show CDR1 as MNHNS and CDR2 as SASEGT. The CDR3 DNA follows: TGTGCCAGCAAACAGGGACTAGCGGGAGGGCTTGGGACCCAGTACTTC. This sequence encodes CASKQGLAGGLGTQYF.

This clonotype was recorded a few times. CDR3 region: CASSLAGGGGYEQYF. The CDR3 DNA sequence: TGTGCCAGCAGCTTAGCGGGGGGAGGGGGCTACGAGCAGTACTTC. The chain recombines TRBV7-2 with TRBJ2-7, with D perhaps matching TRBD2 (7 bases). Germline CDR1 SGHTA, CDR2 FQGNSA. Trimming shortened V by 0 bases and J by 3 bases, and 12 bases separated the two germline ends. This CDR3 has 15 amino acids.

The rearrangement uses TRBV23-1 and TRBJ2-7; D is perhaps TRBD1 (6 bases). Being an ORF, TRBV23-1 has a function that is uncertain. V shed 6 bases and J shed 0 bases, with 15 bases lying between them. The CDR3 runs to 15 residues. CDR3 protein: CASSQIWTVSYEQYF. The CDR3 region has the DNA TGCGCCAGCAGCCAGATCTGGACAGTCTCCTACGAGCAGTACTTC.

This clonotype appeared many times. The gene calls are TRBV29-1 and TRBJ2-5; 13 bases align to TRBD2. The V gene end was trimmed by 6 bases and the J gene end by 4 bases; junction bases not matched to a gene: 2. Germline loops: CDR1 SQVTM, CDR2 ANQGSEA. The CDR3 contains 13 residues. As DNA, the CDR3 is TGCAGCGTCGGACTAGCGGGAGCAGAGACCCAGTACTTC. This gives the protein CSVGLAGAETQYF.

The J gene is TRBJ1-2, the V gene TRBV20-1; possibly TRBD1 for D (6 bases). CDR1 is DFQATT and CDR2 is SNEGSKA in the germline V gene (reference sequence). V lost 6 bases and J lost 6, with 20 bases in between. This CDR3 is 14 amino acids long. In DNA form, the CDR3 reads TGCAGTGCCCCGATTATCACAGGGATTCATGGCTACACCTTC. It is translated as CSAPIITGIHGYTF.

CDR3 amino acids: CATSLGGMSEAFF. In DNA, the CDR3 is TGTGCCACCAGCCTCGGGGGGATGTCTGAAGCTTTCTTT. V is TRBV12-3 or TRBV12-4 and J is TRBJ1-1, with D perhaps TRBD1 (5 bases). Trimming pared 10 bases from V and 6 bases from J, leaving 18 bases between. This CDR3 is 13 amino acids long.

The chain combines TRBV29-1 with TRBJ2-7; 7 bases match TRBD2. Germline-derived CDR1 and CDR2 are SQVTM and ANQGSEA. The J segment lost 6 bases and the V segment lost 4 bases, leaving 9 bases of the junction unmatched. CDR3 length equals 13 residues. CDR3 sequence reads: CSVVPRLAREQYF. The CDR3 DNA sequence: TGCAGCGTTGTCCCTCGACTAGCCCGCGAGCAGTACTTC.

The rearrangement joins TRBV6-2 or TRBV6-3 to TRBJ1-5, with TRBD1 identical over 8 bases. V shed 6 bases and J 1 base; nucleotides not matched to a gene: 5. The germline V gene has CDR1 MNHEY and CDR2 SVGEGT. The CDR3 spans 15 residues. The CDR3 protein is CASRSTGGSNQPQHF. The CDR3 DNA reads TGTGCCAGCAGGTCCACAGGGGGGAGCAATCAGCCCCAGCATTTT.

This clonotype was observed at least ten times. The V and J genes are TRBV11-2 and TRBJ2-7; 9 bases are a match to TRBD2. Trimming took 6 bases from V and 4 from J; bases not matched to a gene: 7. The length of the CDR3 is 14 residues. Germline lookup yields CDR1 SGHAT and CDR2 FQNNGV. The CDR3 sequence is CASSLVAGGYEQYF. CDR3 bases: TGTGCCAGCAGTTTGGTGGCGGGAGGGTACGAGCAGTACTTC.

This clonotype appeared a few times. The chain recombines TRBV6-1 with TRBJ2-2; a weak D match, TRBD2 (6 bases). This CDR3 has 13 residues. CDR1 is MNHNS, CDR2 SASEGT, per germline. V was clipped by 7 bases and J by 1 base, with 7 bases between them. The CDR3 spells CASKGGNTGELFF. In DNA, the CDR3 is TGTGCCAGCAAGGGAGGGAACACCGGGGAGCTGTTTTTT.

This chain uses TRBV28 with TRBJ1-5, with D possibly being TRBD1 (5 bases). Germline assignment: CDR1 MDHEN and CDR2 SYDVKM. The length of the CDR3 is 16 residues. Trimming took 6 bases from V and 2 from J, leaving 17 bases between them. The CDR3 is CASRRGTARGNQPQHF. CDR3 nucleotides: TGTGCCAGCAGAAGAGGGACCGCGAGGGGCAATCAGCCCCAGCATTTT. Using reference TRBV28 and TRBJ1-5 for the parts outside the CDR3, the full variable domain is DVKVTQSSRYLVKRTGEKVFLECVQDMDHENMFWYRQDPGLGLRLIYFSYDVKMKEKGDIPEGYSVSREKKERFSLILESASTNQTSMYLCASRRGTARGNQPQHFGDGTRLSIL.

The chain recombines TRBV18 with TRBJ2-5; TRBD1 matches at 8 bases. The CDR3 runs 15 residues. The V gene end was trimmed by 1 base and the J gene end by 1 base; junction bases not matched to a gene: 2. From germline, CDR1 is KGHSH and CDR2 LQKENI. The CDR3 DNA is TGTGCCAGCTCACCACGGACAGGGACCCAAGAGACCCAGTACTTC. It yields the protein CASSPRTGTQETQYF. Variable domain in full (rest from reference TRBV18 and TRBJ2-5): NAGVMQNPRHLVRRRGQEARLRCSPMKGHSHVYWYRQLPEEGLKFMVYLQKENIIDESGMPKERFSAEFPKEGPSILRIQQVVRGDSAAYFCASSPRTGTQETQYFGPGTRLLVL.

This clonotype turned up a few times. V usage is TRBV20-1 and J usage is TRBJ2-7; D is undetermined. Trimming cost V 6 bases and J 5 bases, with 11 bases left between them. CDR3 size: 11 residues. CDR1 and CDR2 from the germline V gene are DFQATT and SNEGSKA (reference sequence). DNA for the CDR3: TGCAGTGCACCTCGGGCGAACGAGCAGTACTTC. It encodes CSAPRANEQYF.

This sequence joins TRBV30 and TRBJ1-1; D unclear. Deletions cut 3 bases from V and 6 bases from J, with 14 bases between. The CDR3 consists of 13 residues. Germline V gene data show CDR1 as GTSNPN and CDR2 as SVGIG (reference sequence). The CDR3: CAWRALSQPEAFF. In DNA form, the CDR3 reads TGTGCCTGGAGGGCTCTTTCGCAACCTGAAGCTTTCTTT.

This clonotype has more than one count but fewer than ten. V usage is TRBV29-1 and J usage is TRBJ2-7; D may match TRBD1 or TRBD2 (5 bases each). In germline, CDR1 is SQVTM, CDR2 ANQGSEA. V dropped 5 bases and J dropped 5 bases, with 19 bases sitting between them. The CDR3 consists of 14 residues. CDR3 in amino acids: CSVRDLLFWDEQYF. DNA for the CDR3: TGCAGCGTTCGGGACCTCCTTTTTTGGGACGAGCAGTACTTC.

The genes are TRBV12-3 or TRBV12-4 and TRBJ2-7; D gene ambiguous. This CDR3 comprises 14 residues. V lost 0 bases and J lost 2, with 8 bases in between. This CDR3 reads CASSLASAPYEQYF. The CDR3 nucleotides are TGTGCCAGCAGTTTAGCGTCAGCCCCCTACGAGCAGTACTTC.

This chain uses TRBV28 with TRBJ2-7; 8 positions match TRBD2. The germline V gene has CDR1 MDHEN and CDR2 SYDVKM. The CDR3 covers 16 residues. Trimming took 5 bases from V and 1 from J; bases not matched to a gene: 10. CDR3 DNA: TGTGCCAGCAGTCGCCCCGGGGGGGCGGTGTCCTACGAGCAGTACTTC. Protein sequence: CASSRPGGAVSYEQYF.

In this sample, this clonotype turned up many times. The chain is built from TRBV5-6 and TRBJ2-7, with a weak D call TRBD2 (5 bases). This CDR3 has 16 amino acids. In germline, CDR1 is SGHDT, CDR2 YYEEEE. V was pared by 3 bases and J by 0 bases, with 16 bases between. DNA for the CDR3: TGTGCCAGCAGCTACATCGTGAGGGCAGACTCCTACGAGCAGTACTTC. The encoded protein is CASSYIVRADSYEQYF.

The chain employs TRBV7-9 and TRBJ1-1; 9 nucleotides match TRBD1. CDR1 SEHNR and CDR2 FQNEAQ come from the germline V gene (reference sequence). The CDR3 is 14 amino acids. V shed 3 bases, J shed 6 bases, and the junction held 5 bases outside the gene matches. CDR3 in DNA: TGTGCCAGCAGCTTGGTGGGACAGGGCGCTGAAGCTTTCTTT. Translation gives CASSLVGQGAEAFF.